These T cell receptor beta chains were read from a single sample in a study of tumor-infiltrating lymphocytes in oesophageal squamous cell carcinoma. TCRdb re-derived calls from the PCR reads in MiXCR, one entry per CDR3 protein. The table has 15,000 to 25,000 distinct CDR3 sequences, around 41% seen once. The source material was normal esophageal tissue next to the tumor. Receptors were obtained from a male donor with esophageal squamous cell carcinoma. Both conserved end residues are part of each CDR3. A D gene is named only where the DNA matches it firmly. Clone size, where shown, is once, few, many, or a class for clones that have expanded.

TRBJ2-3,TRBD1,-,TRBV27,TGTGCCAGCAGTCGACAGGGGGTGAGGGGCACAGATACGCAGTATTTT,CASSRQGVRGTDTQYF
TRBJ1-1,-,few,TRBV5-1,TGCGCCAGCAGCCTAGCGCCAGCTAACACTGAAGCTTTCTTT,CASSLAPANTEAFF
TRBJ2-2,TRBD1,many,TRBV6-6,TGTGCCAGCAGTTACGGACAGGGGTACGGGGAGCTGTTTTTT,CASSYGQGYGELFF
TRBJ2-3,-,-,TRBV7-6,TGTGCCAGCAGCCTATCGGCAGATACGCAGTATTTT,CASSLSADTQYF
TRBJ2-1,-,medium-sized,TRBV12-3/TRBV12-4,TGTGCCAGCAGTTTGTGGTTAAGGGAGCAGTTCTTC,CASSLWLREQFF
TRBJ2-3,TRBD1,-,TRBV7-2,TGTGCCAGCAGCTTACAGGGGGCGCAAGTGGGGTATTTT,CASSLQGAQVGYF
TRBJ2-1,TRBD1,few,TRBV24-1,TGTGCCACCAGTGGGACCACAGGCTACGGGACAGGGGCCTACAATGAGCAGTTCTTC,CATSGTTGYGTGAYNEQFF
TRBJ1-2,-,few,TRBV7-5,-,CISVPEPPTPRDYGYTF
TRBJ2-2,-,-,TRBV7-6,TGTGCCAGCAGCCGAGAGAGTTGGGGCACCGGGGAGCTGTTTTTT,CASSRESWGTGELFF
TRBJ2-1,-,-,TRBV7-6,TGTGCCAGCAGCTTCTTAGCGGCCGAGTTGGGTGGAAATGAGCAGTTCTTC,CASSFLAAELGGNEQFF
TRBJ2-5,-,-,TRBV20-1,TGCAGTGCTAGAAGTCCTAGCAGGGGGGCCTACAATGAGCAGTACTTC,CSARSPSRGAYNEQYF
TRBJ1-5,TRBD1,-,TRBV30,TGTGCCTGGAGCCCGGGACAGGGACCTCAGCCCCAGCATTTT,CAWSPGQGPQPQHF
TRBJ2-6,-,-,TRBV6-2/TRBV6-3,TGTGCCAGCAGTTACGGACCCGGGGCCAACGTCCTGACTTTC,CASSYGPGANVLTF
TRBJ1-1,-,medium-sized,TRBV7-2,TGTGCCAGCAGCATTCAGACAGTGATGAACACTGAAGCTTTCTTT,CASSIQTVMNTEAFF
TRBJ1-3,-,-,TRBV5-4,TGCGCCAGCAGCCACGGAATTGGTGGAAACACCATATATTTT,CASSHGIGGNTIYF
TRBJ2-3,-,-,TRBV29-1,TGCAGCGTTCTTGGGGGGTTGACAGATACGCAGTATTTT,CSVLGGLTDTQYF
TRBJ2-5,TRBD1,once,TRBV7-6,TGTGCTAGCAGCTTAGCCTTGACAGGGGATGAGACCCAGTACTTC,CASSLALTGDETQYF
TRBJ2-5,TRBD1,-,TRBV11-3,TGTGCCAGCAGCCAACCCCGGACAGGGGAGGAGACCCAGTACTTC,CASSQPRTGEETQYF
TRBJ2-7,TRBD2,-,TRBV6-6,TGTGCCAGCGGGGGAGGACTAGGCGGAGGCGAGCAGTACTTC,CASGGGLGGGEQYF
TRBJ2-5,TRBD1,once,TRBV7-8,TGTGCCAGCAGCTCCATACGGGACAGGGGGTTCTGGGAGACCCAGTACTTC,CASSSIRDRGFWETQYF
TRBJ2-7,-,once,TRBV6-2/TRBV6-3,TGTGCCAGCAGTTACGGCCCGGAATCCTACGAGCAGTACTTC,CASSYGPESYEQYF
TRBJ2-7,-,many,TRBV6-1,TGTGCCAGCAGTTATTTCGCGGGATTGACCCAGAGGGCCTACGAGCAGTACTTC,CASSYFAGLTQRAYEQYF
TRBJ2-3,-,few,TRBV7-2,TGTGCCAGCAGCTTAACGTTTCGGGGGGCTAGCACAGATACGCAGTATTTT,CASSLTFRGASTDTQYF
TRBJ2-7,-,-,TRBV5-3,TGTGCCAGAACCCTGGATAAGGGGAGCTCCTACGAGCAGTACTTC,CARTLDKGSSYEQYF
TRBJ2-2,-,-,TRBV10-3,TGTGCCATCAGTGCTCGGACGAACACCGGGGAGCTGTTTTTT,CAISARTNTGELFF
TRBJ2-3,-,-,TRBV7-4,TGTGCCAGCAGCTTTTTACGGGGCACAGATACGCAGTATTTC,CASSFLRGTDTQYF
TRBJ2-7,-,-,TRBV5-1,TGCGCCAGCAGCTTGGTCGGGGATATCAACAATGATCAGTACTTC,CASSLVGDINNDQYF
TRBJ1-2,-,-,TRBV5-1,TGCGCCAGCAGCTTGAATCCAGCCACTAACTATGGCTACACCTTC,CASSLNPATNYGYTF
TRBJ1-3,TRBD1,-,TRBV7-6,TGTGCCAGCAGCACGGGGACAGGACCTGGAAACACCATATATTTT,CASSTGTGPGNTIYF
TRBJ2-1,TRBD2,many,TRBV12-3/TRBV12-4,TGTGCCAGCAGTCCCAGGGCGGGACTAGCCCGGCCTGAGCAGTTCTTC,CASSPRAGLARPEQFF
TRBJ2-1,TRBD2,-,TRBV6-1,TGTGCCAGCAACAACCTCGGACTAGCGCGGCATGAGCAGTTCTTC,CASNNLGLARHEQFF
TRBJ2-3,-,-,TRBV27,TGTGCCAGCAGTTTGGGCGGGACTAGCACAGATACGCAGTATTTT,CASSLGGTSTDTQYF
TRBJ2-7,-,many,TRBV7-6,TGTGCCAGCAGCTTAGTTCTAAGCTACGAGCAGTACTTC,CASSLVLSYEQYF
TRBJ2-1,-,-,TRBV7-2,TGTGCCAGCAGCTTAAGGGACAATGAGCAGTTCTTC,CASSLRDNEQFF
TRBJ2-7,TRBD1,many,TRBV7-9,TGTGCCAGCAGCCTCGGACAGGGCGACTACGAGCAGTACTTC,CASSLGQGDYEQYF
TRBJ2-7,TRBD1,-,TRBV7-2,TGTGCCAGCAGCTTACAGACAGGGATGGACGAGCAGTACTTC,CASSLQTGMDEQYF
TRBJ1-2,TRBD1,many,TRBV11-2,TGTGCCAGCAGCTTGGGGACAGGCTATGGCTACACCTTC,CASSLGTGYGYTF
TRBJ1-4,-,-,TRBV6-2/TRBV6-3,TGTGCCAGCAGTTACAGTCTTTCCTGCGAGCAGTACTTT,CASSYSLSCEQYF
TRBJ2-2,-,-,TRBV7-6,TGTGCCAGCAGCTTAGGTGGAGGGCAGGGCCCCGGGGAGCTGTTTTTT,CASSLGGGQGPGELFF
TRBJ2-5,-,-,TRBV7-9,TGTGCCAGCAGCTTAGGACAGATGGAGACCCAGTACTTC,CASSLGQMETQYF
TRBJ2-5,-,-,TRBV11-3,TGTGCCCCGAGGCAGGCAACCAAAGAGACCCAGTACTTC,CAPRQATKETQYF
TRBJ2-6,-,-,TRBV7-2,TGTGCCAGCAGCTTGACAGCTGGGGCCAACGTCCTGACTTTC,CASSLTAGANVLTF
TRBJ2-7,-,many,TRBV14,TGTGCCAGCAGCCAAGATTGGCCGATCTACGAGCAGTACTTC,CASSQDWPIYEQYF
TRBJ1-2,-,many,TRBV18,TGTGCCAGCTCGCGGACAGTTTATGGCTACACCTTC,CASSRTVYGYTF
TRBJ1-2,-,-,TRBV6-6,TGTGCCAGCAGACCTCCGGGACAAGTCAACTATGGCTACACCTTC,CASRPPGQVNYGYTF
TRBJ2-1,-,-,TRBV7-3,TGTGCCAGCAGCGTGGGTCCCCATGACAATGAGCAGTTCTTC,CASSVGPHDNEQFF
TRBJ2-5,TRBD1,once,TRBV11-2,TGTGCCAGCAGCAAGACAGGGGACAGGGAGACCCAGTACTTC,CASSKTGDRETQYF
TRBJ1-6,-,many,TRBV7-6,TGTGCCAGCAGTAAAAATGGGGGCAATAATTCACCCCTCCACTTT,CASSKNGGNNSPLHF
TRBJ2-7,TRBD1,few,TRBV7-9,TGTGCCAGCGGACAGGGGGCGCGGGGGTTCTACGAGCAGTACTTC,CASGQGARGFYEQYF
TRBJ2-3,-,many,TRBV27,TGTGCCAGCAAAGACTTTAAGACCACAGATACGCAGTATTTT,CASKDFKTTDTQYF
TRBJ2-7,TRBD1,-,TRBV6-9,TGTGCCAGCAGTTACGGACAGGGGGCGTACGAGCAGTACTTC,CASSYGQGAYEQYF
TRBJ2-3,TRBD2,many,TRBV5-8,TGTGCCAGCAGCTCGACGCGGACTAGCGGGAGTGAAGATACGCAGTATTTT,CASSSTRTSGSEDTQYF
TRBJ2-7,-,-,TRBV5-3,TGTGCCAGCAGCTTGGCAGACGTCGGCTCCTACGAGCAGTACTTC,CASSLADVGSYEQYF
TRBJ2-4,TRBD1,many,TRBV7-2,TGTGCCAGCAGCACCGTGACAGGGGACATTCAGTACTTC,CASSTVTGDIQYF